One sample yielded the 32 T cell receptor beta chains listed below, sequenced in a study of blood T cell repertoires in COVID-19. The data were produced by immunoSEQ multiplex PCR, yet TCRdb's version contains in-frame clones alone and is incomplete. The table lists about 380,000 clones, more than 75% of them singletons, with about 1.1% in the top ten. Sequenced: PBMCs or T cells enriched from blood (not recorded which). These receptors all come from a woman aged 18-29 years who had recovered from COVID-19.

J is TRBJ2-7 and V is TRBV4-2; tentative D call: TRBD2 (6 bases). CDR1 and CDR2 (germline): LGHNA, YNFKEQ. Trimming removed 4 bases from V and 3 bases from J, with 10 bases in between. The CDR3 is 13 residues long. In DNA, the CDR3 is TGTGCCAGCAGCCCCCCCGGGGGCTACGAGCAGTACTTC. Protein: CASSPPGGYEQYF.

This chain connects TRBV7-2 to TRBJ1-1, with a possible D match to TRBD1 (5 bases). The length of the CDR3 is 12 residues. Per germline, CDR1 SGHTA and CDR2 FQGNSA. The V end was cut by 6 bases, the J end by 6 bases, with 11 bases between. CDR3 region: CASRATVPEAFF. The CDR3 DNA is TGTGCCAGCAGAGCGACAGTACCTGAAGCTTTCTTT.

This clone was seen only once. As DNA, the CDR3 is TGTGCCAGCAGCTTAGCAGAGACAGGGGTGGGGGAAAAACTGTTTTTT. Protein: CASSLAETGVGEKLFF. J is TRBJ1-4 and V is TRBV7-9, with 8 bases that match TRBD1. Germline V CDR1 and CDR2: SEHNR, FQNEAQ (reference sequence). The CDR3 totals 16 residues. With 0 bases clipped from V and 8 bases from J, the junction kept 8 bases outside the gene matches.

The V and J genes are TRBV10-3 and TRBJ1-5, with 8 bases matching TRBD1. The ends lost 6 bases at V and 4 bases at J; junction bases unmatched: 8. The germline V gene has CDR1 ENHRY and CDR2 SYGVKD. The CDR3 length is 15 residues. The CDR3 DNA reads TGTGCCATCAGCCCGGACAGGGCCCCAAATCAGCCCCAGCATTTT. Its protein is CAISPDRAPNQPQHF.

This clone has only one observation. The genes are TRBV7-9 and TRBJ1-1; weak D call: TRBD1 (6 bases). V was clipped by 2 bases and J by 3 bases, with 10 bases between them. Germline V gene lookup returns CDR1 SEHNR and CDR2 FQNEAQ (reference sequence). The CDR3 has 14 amino acids. In nucleotides, the CDR3 is TGTGCCAGCAGCTTATCAGCAGGGGACACTGAAGCTTTCTTT. This translates into CASSLSAGDTEAFF.

J is TRBJ1-2 and V is TRBV12-3 or TRBV12-4; TRBD1 matches 9 bases. This CDR3 has 13 amino acids. The ends lost 4 bases at V and 8 bases at J; junction bases unmatched: 5. The CDR3 sequence is CASSSTGGDGYTF. CDR3 bases: TGTGCCAGCAGTTCTACAGGGGGCGACGGCTACACCTTC.

V is TRBV11-1 and J is TRBJ1-1; D not certain. The germline CDR1 and CDR2 sequences are SGHAT and FQDESV (reference sequence). The CDR3 has 15 residues. V dropped 5 bases and J dropped 4 bases, with 17 bases sitting between them. DNA for the CDR3: TGTGCCAGCAGCCCCCTCAGGATTTTGGGCACTGAAGCTTTCTTT. Encoded protein: CASSPLRILGTEAFF.

The V call is TRBV2, the J call TRBJ1-1, with 7 nucleotides matching TRBD1. The trim removed 7 bases at V and 5 bases at J, leaving 7 bases unmatched. Germline V gene lookup returns CDR1 SNHLY and CDR2 FYNNEI. This CDR3 contains 13 residues. The CDR3 DNA is TGTGCCAGCAAAAATCCAGGGGGGACTGAAGCTTTCTTT. This encodes CASKNPGGTEAFF.

The chain couples TRBV9 to TRBJ1-5; 7 bases are a match to TRBD1. V was pared by 5 bases and J by 3 bases, with 8 bases of the junction left unmatched. CDR3 length equals 15 residues. Germline CDR1 is SGDLS and CDR2 is YYNGEE. CDR3 in amino acids: CASRSTGTANQPQHF. The CDR3 DNA follows: TGTGCCAGCAGGTCTACCGGGACAGCCAATCAGCCCCAGCATTTT.

This clone has only one observation. CDR3 amino acids: CASSQETGQLISGNTIYF. The CDR3, as DNA: TGTGCCAGCAGCCAAGAAACGGGACAGCTCATCTCTGGAAACACCATATATTTT. This chain connects TRBV3-1 (or the pseudogene TRBV3-2) to TRBJ1-3; 7 nucleotides match TRBD1. This CDR3 contains 18 residues. J gave up 0 bases and V 0 bases, and 8 bases lay outside the gene matches. Germline CDR1 LGHDT, CDR2 YNNKEL (reference sequence).

The gene calls are TRBV6-5 and TRBJ2-1; no clear D gene. This CDR3 region has 14 residues. Germline V gives CDR1 MNHEY, CDR2 SVGAGI. The ends were cut back, 6 bases at V and 6 bases at J, with 15 bases in the middle. DNA of the CDR3: TGTGCCAGCAGCGCGCCCCACTCACCCAATGAGCAGTTCTTC. It encodes CASSAPHSPNEQFF.

This sequence joins TRBV27 and TRBJ2-2; TRBD2 matches 7 bases. The V gene end was trimmed by 8 bases and the J gene end by 8 bases; junction bases not matched to a gene: 8. Per the germline V gene, CDR1 is MNHEY and CDR2 is SMNVEV (reference sequence). The length of the CDR3 is 13 residues. CDR3 bases: TGTGCCAGCCGGGGCGGGGGAAGGGGGGAGCTGTTTTTT. It is translated as CASRGGGRGELFF.

The rearrangement uses TRBV27 and TRBJ1-4; TRBD1 is a possible D gene (5 bases). The CDR3 length is 14 residues. V lost 7 bases to trimming and J lost 5 bases, with 14 bases between them. Germline assignment: CDR1 MNHEY and CDR2 SMNVEV (reference sequence). The DNA of the CDR3 is TGTGCCAGCACCAACCACGCAGGGAATGAAAAACTGTTTTTT. Its translation: CASTNHAGNEKLFF. Combining the CDR3 with reference TRBV27 and TRBJ1-4 gives the whole variable domain EAQVTQNPRYLITVTGKKLTVTCSQNMNHEYMSWYRQDPGLGLRQIYYSMNVEVTDKGDVPEGYKVSRKEKRNFPLILESPSPNQTSLYFCASTNHAGNEKLFFGSGTQLSVL.

This chain uses TRBV12-3 or TRBV12-4 with TRBJ1-4, with 10 positions matching TRBD1. The ends lost 8 bases at V and 8 bases at J; junction bases unmatched: 5. CDR3 length: 13 amino acids. This CDR3 reads CASYRTGGEKLFF. The DNA of the CDR3 is TGTGCCAGCTACCGGACAGGGGGGGAAAAACTGTTTTTT.

The chain carries TRBV4-1 and TRBJ1-1; D gene uncertain. The germline CDR1 and CDR2 sequences are MGHRA and YSYEKL. The CDR3 length is 16 residues. Trimming shortened V by 1 base and J by 1 base, and 13 bases separated the two germline ends. Written as DNA, the CDR3 is TGCGCCAGCAGCCAAGTTTTGTGGGAGGGGAACACTGAAGCTTTCTTT. Translation gives CASSQVLWEGNTEAFF.

The chain has TRBV7-6 and TRBJ1-3, with 9 bases identical to TRBD1. CDR1 is SGHVS, CDR2 FNYEAQ, per germline. The CDR3 covers 15 residues. Germline trimming cut 5 bases from V and 0 bases from J; bases unmatched to any gene: 2. Written as DNA, the CDR3 is TGTGCCAGCAGCCCGACAGGGGGCTCTGGAAACACCATATATTTT. Its translation: CASSPTGGSGNTIYF. Combining the CDR3 with reference TRBV7-6 and TRBJ1-3 gives the whole variable domain GAGVSQSPRYKVTKRGQDVALRCDPISGHVSLYWYRQALGQGPEFLTYFNYEAQQDKSGLPNDRFSAERPEGSISTLTIQRTEQRDSAMYRCASSPTGGSGNTIYFGEGSWLTVV.

The chain combines TRBV5-4 with TRBJ1-2; TRBD1 matches at 9 bases. Trimming cost V 4 bases and J 1 base; bases outside gene matches: 2. The CDR3 runs to 14 residues. Germline V gene lookup returns CDR1 SGHNT and CDR2 YYREEE (reference sequence). The CDR3 sequence: CASSPGQGNYGYTF. The CDR3 nucleotides are TGTGCCAGCAGCCCGGGACAGGGTAACTATGGCTACACCTTC.

The V and J genes are TRBV6-2 or TRBV6-3 and TRBJ1-5; 7 positions match TRBD1. CDR1 is MNHEY, CDR2 SVGEGT, per germline. The CDR3 contains 16 residues. J gave up 5 bases and V 2 bases, and 9 bases lay outside the gene matches. CDR3 nucleotides: TGTGCCAGCAGTTACGAACCGGACAGGCTTCATCAGCCCCAGCATTTT. Protein sequence: CASSYEPDRLHQPQHF.

The chain is built from TRBV7-9 and TRBJ1-2; possible D gene TRBD1, 5 bases. V lost 5 bases and J 2 bases, leaving 12 bases between the germline ends. This CDR3 has 14 amino acids. CDR1 is SEHNR and CDR2 is FQNEAQ in the germline V gene (reference sequence). The CDR3 region is CASSQASGNYGYTF. CDR3 nucleotides: TGTGCCAGCAGCCAGGCCTCAGGGAACTATGGCTACACCTTC.

The rearrangement uses TRBV6-5 and TRBJ2-1; TRBD1 agrees at 7 bases. Trimming took 7 bases from V and 4 from J; bases not matched to a gene: 7. The germline CDR1 and CDR2 sequences are MNHEY and SVGAGI. The CDR3 consists of 14 residues. CDR3 DNA sequence: TGTGCCAGCAACGACCAGGGACAGTACAATGAGCAGTTCTTC. This codes for CASNDQGQYNEQFF.

This chain joins TRBV6-2 or TRBV6-3 and TRBJ2-3; D gene unclear. The CDR3 has 13 residues. Trimming pared 0 bases from V and 3 bases from J, leaving 4 bases between. The germline CDR1 and CDR2 sequences are MNHEY and SVGEGT. CDR3 nucleotide sequence: TGTGCCAGCAGTTACTCCCTTACAGATACGCAGTATTTT. This encodes CASSYSLTDTQYF.

This clone was seen once. The rearrangement uses TRBV6-5 and TRBJ1-3; no definite D call. Germline CDR1 MNHEY, CDR2 SVGAGI. With 2 bases removed from V and 0 bases from J, the gap between germline ends came to 8 bases. The CDR3 extends over 15 amino acids. CDR3: CASSYGQSSGNTIYF. The CDR3 DNA is TGTGCCAGCAGTTACGGGCAGAGCTCTGGAAACACCATATATTTT.

The chain is built from TRBV24-1 and TRBJ1-2; 8 bases line up with TRBD1. V was clipped by 5 bases and J by 4 bases; unmatched bases: 2. CDR1 and CDR2 from the germline V gene are KGHDR and SFDVKD. The CDR3 loop spans 13 amino acids. This CDR3 reads CATSGDRPYGYTF. The DNA of the CDR3 is TGTGCCACCAGTGGGGACAGGCCCTATGGCTACACCTTC.

This rearrangement joins TRBV14 to TRBJ1-6; TRBD1 matches 9 bases. The germline CDR1 and CDR2 sequences are SGHDN and FVKESK. The CDR3 consists of 15 residues. Trimming cost V 5 bases and J 10 bases; bases outside gene matches: 9. CDR3 bases: TGTGCCAGCAGCATCCGGACAGGGGTAGGATCACCCCTCCACTTT. Its protein is CASSIRTGVGSPLHF.

This chain joins TRBV6-5 and TRBJ2-1, with D maybe TRBD2 (7 bases). Trimming stripped 8 bases from V and 10 bases from J, with 12 bases between. Per the germline V gene, CDR1 is MNHEY and CDR2 is SVGAGI. This CDR3 contains 11 residues. Written as DNA, the CDR3 is TGTGCCAGCGGGGGGGCCTGGGAGCAGTTCTTC. This translates into CASGGAWEQFF.

CDR3 sequence: CASRPLAGGYEQYF. CDR3 nucleotides: TGTGCCAGCAGGCCACTAGCGGGGGGCTACGAGCAGTACTTC. The chain employs TRBV6-5 and TRBJ2-7, with 12 nucleotides matching TRBD2. V was clipped by 6 bases and J by 3 bases; unmatched bases: 3. This CDR3 has 14 amino acids. From germline, CDR1 is MNHEY and CDR2 SVGAGI.

This chain uses TRBV21-1 with TRBJ1-2; the table's D gene call, TRBD1, was not cross checked with the DNA. TRBV21-1 is recorded as a pseudogene. This CDR3 region has 14 residues. The CDR3 here is CASSHRGCYYGYTF. The CDR3 DNA follows: TGTGCCAGCAGCCACAGGGGTTGTTACTATGGCTACACCTTC.

This chain connects TRBV7-2 to TRBJ2-1; no firm D call. Per germline, CDR1 SGHTA and CDR2 FQGNSA. The CDR3 loop spans 13 amino acids. Trimming shortened V by 2 bases and J by 10 bases, and 12 bases separated the two germline ends. In DNA form, the CDR3 reads TGTGCCAGCAGCTTAAATTCGCGCGTGGAGCAGTTCTTC. Translating gives CASSLNSRVEQFF.

V is TRBV7-7 and J is TRBJ1-2, with a possible D match to TRBD1 (5 bases). Germline lookup yields CDR1 SSHAT and CDR2 FNYEAQ (reference sequence). The CDR3 length is 9 residues. CDR3 amino acids: CARGSGYTF. CDR3 sequence (DNA): TGTGCTAGGGGATCCGGCTACACCTTC.

The chain joins TRBV19 to TRBJ1-1; D might be TRBD1 (6 bases). The CDR3 totals 15 residues. The germline CDR1 and CDR2 sequences are LNHDA and SQIVND (reference sequence). Trimming cost V 3 bases and J 2 bases, with 13 bases left between them. CDR3 region: CASSMWRQANTEAFF. The CDR3, as DNA: TGTGCCAGTAGTATGTGGCGACAGGCCAACACTGAAGCTTTCTTT.

The chain joins TRBV10-2 to TRBJ2-1, with 7 bases fitting TRBD1. After removal of 7 bases from V and 5 bases from J, the junction contained 5 bases not matched to a gene. Germline V gene data show CDR1 as WSHSY and CDR2 as SAAADI. This CDR3 is 13 amino acids long. In DNA form, the CDR3 reads TGCGCCAGCACAGGGGGTGAAAACAATGAGCAGTTCTTC. Translation gives CASTGGENNEQFF.

This clone showed up just once. The chain combines TRBV11-2 with TRBJ2-2; D not certain. Germline values: CDR1 SGHAT, CDR2 FQNNGV. V shed 0 bases and J shed 6 bases, with 5 bases lying between them. The CDR3 extends over 13 amino acids. CDR3 bases: TGTGCCAGCAGCTTAGAGGGCGCCGGGGAGCTGTTTTTT. Amino acid sequence: CASSLEGAGELFF. The variable domain in full, with the rest retrieved from reference TRBV11-2 and TRBJ2-2, is EAGVAQSPRYKIIEKRQSVAFWCNPISGHATLYWYQQILGQGPKLLIQFQNNGVVDDSQLPKDRFSAERLKGVDSTLKIQPAKLEDSAVYLCASSLEGAGELFFGEGSRLTVL.